These 5 T cell receptor beta chains were sequenced from one sample in a study of OX40 agonist ivuxolimab in advanced cancers. Library creation used the immunoSEQ multiplex PCR assay. Held by TCRdb, this immuneACCESS table contains in-frame sequences only and omits some clones. Under half of the omission traces to an unresolved V gene where checked; the cause of the rest is unknown. This sample comprises almost 50,000 clones, about 88% of them detected only once. Roughly 1.7% of the sample comes from the top ten. The sequencing here drew on CD4+ or CD8+ T cells sorted from blood, taken in a trial of the OX40 agonist ivuxolimab. The source is an adult with an advanced solid tumor such as melanoma, head and neck, liver or kidney cancer.

This chain joins TRBV5-1 and TRBJ2-3; 9 bases agree with TRBD1. Germline V gives CDR1 SGHRS, CDR2 YFSETQ. The V gene end was trimmed by 0 bases and the J gene end by 3 bases; junction bases not matched to a gene: 2. The CDR3 is 15 amino acids. The CDR3 here is CASSLGGQGTDTQYF. The CDR3 nucleotides read TGCGCCAGCAGCTTGGGGGGACAGGGTACAGATACGCAGTATTTT.

The chain joins TRBV19 to TRBJ2-2, with D perhaps TRBD1 or TRBD2 (5 bases each). Germline V gene sequence: CDR1 LNHDA, CDR2 SQIVND (reference sequence). Trimming took 9 bases from V and 1 from J, leaving 21 bases between them. The CDR3 contains 17 residues. CDR3 sequence (DNA): TGTGCCAGCCTCAAGGGACGGGAAACTCGGAACACCGGGGAGCTGTTTTTT. Amino acid sequence: CASLKGRETRNTGELFF. Using reference TRBV19 and TRBJ2-2 for the parts outside the CDR3, the full variable domain is DGGITQSPKYLFRKEGQNVTLSCEQNLNHDAMYWYRQDPGQGLRLIYYSQIVNDFQKGDIAEGYSVSREKKESFPLTVTSAQKNPTAFYLCASLKGRETRNTGELFFGEGSRLTVL.

There are a few counts of this clone. This rearrangement joins TRBV5-4 to TRBJ2-5; possibly TRBD2 for D (6 bases). CDR3 length: 15 amino acids. The germline gives CDR1 SGHNT, CDR2 YYREEE (reference sequence). V was cut by 0 bases and J by 5 bases, with 14 bases left in between. CDR3 DNA sequence: TGTGCCAGCAGCTTGGCAGGGCGGGAATCGGAGACCCAGTACTTC. It encodes CASSLAGRESETQYF.

This chain uses TRBV19 with TRBJ2-1; D not certain. The V and J ends lost 6 bases and 4 bases respectively, with 10 bases between them. CDR3 length: 13 amino acids. Per germline, CDR1 LNHDA and CDR2 SQIVND (reference sequence). The CDR3: CASSRNQYNEQFF. In DNA, the CDR3 is TGTGCCAGTAGCCGAAACCAATACAATGAGCAGTTCTTC.

The chain uses TRBV6-6 and TRBJ2-1; 7 bases are shared with TRBD1. The germline gives CDR1 MNHNY, CDR2 SVGAGI (reference sequence). V lost 8 bases, J lost 5 bases, and 0 bases stayed unmatched. The CDR3 extends over 11 amino acids. The CDR3 coding sequence is TGTGCCAGCCAGGGGGACAATGAGCAGTTCTTC. Its translation: CASQGDNEQFF.